The clone carrying this TCR beta chain showed up just a few times. The CDR3 extends over 14 amino acids. Unmatched junction bases numbered 4, after V lost 3 bases and J lost 8 bases. These data come from a study of blood T cells in healthy people across ages. Alongside a J-beta primer mix, a sample-barcoded 5' primer served in a second PCR lasting roughly 7 to 11 cycles. The yield of each sample was at least 2.5 million CDR3-containing paired-end reads. One entry per CDR3 protein, called by TCRdb with MiXCR from the 5' RACE reads. The sample has 450,000 to 650,000 distinct CDR3 sequences, under 30% seen once; the top ten hold 8.5% to 9.5%. The same data also contributed to another study, on T cells of mothers and their children. That paper notes: The study obtained over 8.5 million TCR beta CDR3 reads per mother and 2.5 million to 3 million per child.

The sample taken for sequencing was blood. The genes are TRBV12-3 or TRBV12-4 and TRBJ1-1, with 12 bases aligning to TRBD1. This sequence was found in a boy aged 10-17 years in good health. CDR3 DNA: TGTGCCAGCAGTTTTGGCGGGACAGGGGGCGAAGCTTTCTTT. This encodes CASSFGGTGGEAFF.